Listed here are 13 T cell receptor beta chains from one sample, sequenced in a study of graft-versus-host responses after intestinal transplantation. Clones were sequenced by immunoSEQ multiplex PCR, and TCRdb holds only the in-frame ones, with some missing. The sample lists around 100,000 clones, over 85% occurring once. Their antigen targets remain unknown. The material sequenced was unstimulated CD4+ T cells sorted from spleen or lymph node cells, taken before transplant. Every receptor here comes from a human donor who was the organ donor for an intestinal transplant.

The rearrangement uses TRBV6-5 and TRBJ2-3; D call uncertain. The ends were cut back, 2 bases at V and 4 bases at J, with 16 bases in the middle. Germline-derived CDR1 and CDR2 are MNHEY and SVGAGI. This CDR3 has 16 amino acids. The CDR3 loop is CASSYNPRVTSDTQYF. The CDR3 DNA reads TGTGCCAGCAGTTACAACCCCCGTGTCACGTCAGATACGCAGTATTTT.

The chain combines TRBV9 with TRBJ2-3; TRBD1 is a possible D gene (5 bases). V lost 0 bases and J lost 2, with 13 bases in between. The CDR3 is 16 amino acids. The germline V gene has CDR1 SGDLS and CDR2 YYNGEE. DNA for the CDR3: TGTGCCAGCAGCGTAGGGGTGCAGGGCGTCACAGATACGCAGTATTTT. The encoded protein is CASSVGVQGVTDTQYF.

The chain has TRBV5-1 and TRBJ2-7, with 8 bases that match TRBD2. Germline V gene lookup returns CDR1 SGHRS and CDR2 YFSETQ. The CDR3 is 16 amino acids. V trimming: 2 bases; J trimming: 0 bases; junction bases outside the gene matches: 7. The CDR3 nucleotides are TGCGCCAGCAGCTTAGCCACTAGCGGACTCTCCTACGAGCAGTACTTC. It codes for CASSLATSGLSYEQYF.

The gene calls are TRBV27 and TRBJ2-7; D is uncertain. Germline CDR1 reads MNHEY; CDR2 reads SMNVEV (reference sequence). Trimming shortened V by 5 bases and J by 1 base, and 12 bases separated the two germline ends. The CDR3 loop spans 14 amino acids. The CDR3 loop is CASSPRRWSYEQYF. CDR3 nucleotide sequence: TGTGCCAGCAGTCCCCGACGGTGGTCCTACGAGCAGTACTTC.

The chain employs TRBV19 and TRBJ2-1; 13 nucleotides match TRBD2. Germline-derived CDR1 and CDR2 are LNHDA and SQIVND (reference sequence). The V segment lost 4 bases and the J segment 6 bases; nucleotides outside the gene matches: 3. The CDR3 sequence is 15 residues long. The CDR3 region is CASSTLAGGPNEQFF. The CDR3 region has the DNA TGTGCCAGTAGTACACTAGCGGGAGGGCCCAATGAGCAGTTCTTC.

The DNA for the CDR3 is TGTGCCAGCAGCTTAGAGACCCTAGTCGCCTACGAGCAGTACTTC. As protein: CASSLETLVAYEQYF. This rearrangement joins TRBV11-2 to TRBJ2-7; D not resolved. Looked up from germline, CDR1 is SGHAT and CDR2 is FQNNGV. V lost 0 bases to trimming and J lost 2 bases, with 11 bases between them. The CDR3 contains 15 residues.

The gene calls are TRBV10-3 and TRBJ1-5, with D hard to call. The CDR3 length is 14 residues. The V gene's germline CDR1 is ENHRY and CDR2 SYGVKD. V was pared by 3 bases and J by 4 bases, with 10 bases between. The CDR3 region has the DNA TGTGCCATCAGTGACCTCGCCGATAATCAGCCCCAGCATTTT. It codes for CAISDLADNQPQHF.

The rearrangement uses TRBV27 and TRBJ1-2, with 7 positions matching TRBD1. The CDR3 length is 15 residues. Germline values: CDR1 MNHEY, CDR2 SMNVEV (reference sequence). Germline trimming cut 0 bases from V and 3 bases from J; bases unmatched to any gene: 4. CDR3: CASSLSTGNYYGYTF. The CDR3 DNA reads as TGTGCCAGCAGTTTATCGACAGGGAACTACTATGGCTACACCTTC.

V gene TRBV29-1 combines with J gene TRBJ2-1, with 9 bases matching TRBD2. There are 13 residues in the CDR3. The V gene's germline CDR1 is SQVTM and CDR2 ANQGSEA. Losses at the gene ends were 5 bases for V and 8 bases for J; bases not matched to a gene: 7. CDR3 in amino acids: CSVRSGRKDEQFF. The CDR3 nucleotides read TGCAGCGTTCGTAGCGGGAGAAAGGATGAGCAGTTCTTC.

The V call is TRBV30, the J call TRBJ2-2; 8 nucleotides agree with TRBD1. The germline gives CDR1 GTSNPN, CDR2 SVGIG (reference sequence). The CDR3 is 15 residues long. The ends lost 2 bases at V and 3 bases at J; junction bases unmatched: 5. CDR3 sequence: CAWSSGTGYTGELFF. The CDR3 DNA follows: TGTGCCTGGAGTTCAGGGACAGGATACACCGGGGAGCTGTTTTTT.

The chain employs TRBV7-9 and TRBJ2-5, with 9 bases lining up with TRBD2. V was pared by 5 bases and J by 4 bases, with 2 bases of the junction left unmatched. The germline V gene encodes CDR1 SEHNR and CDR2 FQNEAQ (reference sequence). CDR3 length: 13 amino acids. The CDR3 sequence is CASSAGGIETQYF. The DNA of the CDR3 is TGTGCCAGCAGCGCGGGAGGGATAGAGACCCAGTACTTC.

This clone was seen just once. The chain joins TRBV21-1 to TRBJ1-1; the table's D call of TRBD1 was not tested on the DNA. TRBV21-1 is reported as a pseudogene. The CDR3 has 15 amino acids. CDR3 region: CASTEIPAQGREAFF. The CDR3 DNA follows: TGTGCCAGCACCGAAATCCCCGCACAGGGTCGTGAAGCTTTCTTT.

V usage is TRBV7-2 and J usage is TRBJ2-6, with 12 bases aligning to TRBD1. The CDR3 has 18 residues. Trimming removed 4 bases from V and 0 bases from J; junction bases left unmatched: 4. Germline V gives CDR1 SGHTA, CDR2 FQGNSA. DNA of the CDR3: TGTGCCAGCAGCTCCGGGACAGGGGGCTTCTCTGGGGCCAACGTCCTGACTTTC. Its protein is CASSSGTGGFSGANVLTF.